This T cell receptor beta chain appears in the sequencing data of a study of blood T cells in healthy people across ages (dated by TCRdb to between 2014 and 2017). About the study as a whole: In model experiments, template switching captured roughly one uniquely barcoded TCR beta cDNA molecule for every two T cells. The study measured age-related changes in TCR beta repertoire diversity using deep sequencing normalized with unique cDNA molecular identifiers. Four age groups were formed from the donors: young (average approximately 15 years), middle-aged (approximately 40), aged (around 62) and long-lived (less than 85). To avoid experimental bias, donors of different ages were spread randomly across the sequencing lanes. Two additional independent replicas of 1 million unique cDNA reads from the same blood draw were analyzed for two donors (one aged 18 to 29 and one aged 80 or older).

Library generation was performed with 5' RACE. The sequencing machine was an Illumina HiSeq 2500. A second roughly 6 to 12 cycle PCR used a sample-barcoded 5' primer and a J-beta primer mix. A template-switch 5' adaptor carrying 12 random nucleotides introduced a unique molecular identifier onto each TCR beta cDNA molecule. Each sample yielded at least 2.5 million CDR3-containing paired-end reads. First-strand cDNA was synthesized from all RNA with the Mint cDNA synthesis kit, primed by a TRBC-specific oligonucleotide. After uracil-DNA glycosylase treatment, a first 18-cycle PCR used universal primers M1SS and BC2_uni_R on all cDNA. The authors processed their data as follows. Each sample was normalized by randomly selecting 1 million high-quality reads, each carrying a distinct molecular identifier. Instead of being binned into consensus sequences, reads with shared molecular identifiers were discarded. MiTCR, with a Q25 quality threshold and the strictest error-elimination algorithm, was used for CDR3 identification, clonotype clustering and error correction. A nonparametric unseen species model using Euler transformation provided a lower-bound estimate of total TCR beta diversity. TCRdb took the public reads, trimmed them with fastp at Q25, ran MiXCR for clone calling and kept in-frame beta chains. CDR3 protein sequences are deduplicated, and each keeps its most common genes and DNA. For this entry, the V and J calls and clone size follow TCRdb and not the study's own pipeline. This sample gives 800,000 to 950,000 distinct CDR3 sequences in total; roughly 50% of them show up just once. The ten largest clones add up to roughly 13% of the sample.

The CDR3 contains 15 residues, cysteine and phenylalanine counted. The kept DNA is CDR3 alone, 45 bases in frame from the first base. The full study reports these points: The CMV infection status of donors was not known, potentially confounding age-related changes in expanded clonotypes. Bulk unsorted PBMC profiling prevented conclusive comparison of naive and antigen-experienced compartments. There was a strong correlation between observed TCR beta diversity and the percentage of naive T cells measured by flow cytometry. As age increased, observed TCR beta diversity per million T cells dropped in a roughly linear way, and a significant reduction was already evident by age about 40. Total diversity estimates from one million sequenced T cells were considered lower bounds and underestimates. Compared with the aged group, the long-lived group had more naive CD4+ T cells, fewer expanded clones and increased TCR diversity, suggesting age selection.

To note about this clonotype: It lacks a known antigen. One end of the junction is discordant with germline, which a read error may explain.

Systemically healthy Caucasian individuals from Russia, around 39 in total and aged roughly 6 to 100 years, were included as donors. Each donor gave ten milliliters of peripheral blood, collected into EDTA-treated Vacutainer tubes. PBMCs were isolated by Ficoll-Paque density-gradient centrifugation, with at least 6 million obtained per sample. Total RNA was extracted from PBMCs with Trizol reagent, with at least 6 micrograms obtained per sample. The percentages of naive CD45RAhigh/CD27high T cells were determined by flow cytometry on a PBMC aliquot from every donor. The V and J genes are TRBV12-3 or TRBV12-4 and TRBJ2-5, with no D gene named confidently. Sequencing was carried out using blood. This receptor was taken from a young man in good health. The CDR3 in this case is CASSFSGAIQEAQYF. At the DNA level, the sequence is TGTGCCAGCAGTTTTTCTGGCGCGATCCAAGAGGCCCAGTACTTC.